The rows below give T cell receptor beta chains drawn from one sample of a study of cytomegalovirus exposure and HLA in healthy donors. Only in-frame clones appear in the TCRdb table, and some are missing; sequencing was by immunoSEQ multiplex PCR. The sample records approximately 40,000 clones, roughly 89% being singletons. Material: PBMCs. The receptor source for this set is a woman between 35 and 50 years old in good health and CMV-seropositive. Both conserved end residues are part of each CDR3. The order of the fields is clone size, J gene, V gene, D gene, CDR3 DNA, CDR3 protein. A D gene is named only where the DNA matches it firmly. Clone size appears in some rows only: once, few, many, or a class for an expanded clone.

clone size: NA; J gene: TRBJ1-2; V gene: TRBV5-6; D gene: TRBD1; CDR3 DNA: TGTGCCAGCAGCGAGACCGACAGGGGTGGGTATGGCTACACCTTC; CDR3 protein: CASSETDRGGYGYTF
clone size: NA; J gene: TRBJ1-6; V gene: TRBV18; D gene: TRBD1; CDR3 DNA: TGTGCCAGCTCACCCTACGGACAGGGGGATAATTCACCCCTCCACTTT; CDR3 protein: CASSPYGQGDNSPLHF
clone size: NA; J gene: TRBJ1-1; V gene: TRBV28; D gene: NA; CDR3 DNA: TGTGCCAGCTCCGGGCCCCAGGCGGGGAACACTGAAGCTTTCTTT; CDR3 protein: CASSGPQAGNTEAFF
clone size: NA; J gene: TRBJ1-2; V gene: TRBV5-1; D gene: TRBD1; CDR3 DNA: TGCGCCAGCAGCTCAAATTACAGGGGAGATGGCTACACCTTC; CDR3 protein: CASSSNYRGDGYTF
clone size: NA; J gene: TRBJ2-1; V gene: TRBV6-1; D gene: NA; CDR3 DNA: TGTGCCAGCAGTGATAGCTGGGAGCAGTTCTTC; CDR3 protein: CASSDSWEQFF
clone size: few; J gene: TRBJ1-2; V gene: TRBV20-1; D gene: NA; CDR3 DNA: TGCAGTGTAGGGGGTAACTATGGCTACACCTTC; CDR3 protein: CSVGGNYGYTF
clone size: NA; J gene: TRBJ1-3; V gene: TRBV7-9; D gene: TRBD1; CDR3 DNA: TGTTCCAGCAGCTTAGCGGGGACAGGGTTCTCTGGAAACACCATATATTTT; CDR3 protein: CSSSLAGTGFSGNTIYF
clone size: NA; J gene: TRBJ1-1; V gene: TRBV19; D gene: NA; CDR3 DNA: TGTGCCACCGACAGTAAAGCAGGCACTGAAGCTTTCTTT; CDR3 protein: CATDSKAGTEAFF
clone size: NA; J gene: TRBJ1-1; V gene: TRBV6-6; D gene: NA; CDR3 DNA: TGTGCCAGCAGTTTAACAGCGAACACTGAAGCTTTCTTT; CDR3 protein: CASSLTANTEAFF
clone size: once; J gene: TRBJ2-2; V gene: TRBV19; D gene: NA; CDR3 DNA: TGTGCCAGTAGTATGGGAGGCGGCATGAACACCGGGGAGCTGTTTTTT; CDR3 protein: CASSMGGGMNTGELFF
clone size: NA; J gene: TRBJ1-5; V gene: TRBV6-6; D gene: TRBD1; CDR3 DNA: TGTGCCAGCAGTTTGGACAGGGGGCGGCAGCCCCAGCATTTT; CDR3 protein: CASSLDRGRQPQHF
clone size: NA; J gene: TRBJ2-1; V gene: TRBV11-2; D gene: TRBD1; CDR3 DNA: TGTGCCAGCAGCTTAGTCCCCGGACAGGGGACCTACAATGAGCAGTTCTTC; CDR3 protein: CASSLVPGQGTYNEQFF
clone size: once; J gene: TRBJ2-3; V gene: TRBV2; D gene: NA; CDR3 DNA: TGTGCCAGCAGTGTGGGCCCTATCACAGATACGCAGTATTTT; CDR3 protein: CASSVGPITDTQYF
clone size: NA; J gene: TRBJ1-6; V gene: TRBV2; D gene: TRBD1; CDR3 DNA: TGTGCCAGAGAACCCGGGACAGCGACACCCACGGATAATTCACCCCTCCACTTT; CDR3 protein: CAREPGTATPTDNSPLHF
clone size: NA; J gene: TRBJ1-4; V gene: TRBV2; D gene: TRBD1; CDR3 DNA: TGTGCCAGCAGCGACAGGGGGGCTAATGAAGAACTGTTTTTT; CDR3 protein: CASSDRGANEELFF
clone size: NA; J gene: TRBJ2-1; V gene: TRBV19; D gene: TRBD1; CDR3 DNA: TGTGCCAGTACTTCCGGGGACAGAACCTACAATGAGCAGTTCTTC; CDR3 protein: CASTSGDRTYNEQFF
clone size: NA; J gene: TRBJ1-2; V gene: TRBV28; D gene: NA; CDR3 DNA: TGTGCCAGCAGGGTGGCCGAAGCTAACTATGGCTACACCTTC; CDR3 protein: CASRVAEANYGYTF